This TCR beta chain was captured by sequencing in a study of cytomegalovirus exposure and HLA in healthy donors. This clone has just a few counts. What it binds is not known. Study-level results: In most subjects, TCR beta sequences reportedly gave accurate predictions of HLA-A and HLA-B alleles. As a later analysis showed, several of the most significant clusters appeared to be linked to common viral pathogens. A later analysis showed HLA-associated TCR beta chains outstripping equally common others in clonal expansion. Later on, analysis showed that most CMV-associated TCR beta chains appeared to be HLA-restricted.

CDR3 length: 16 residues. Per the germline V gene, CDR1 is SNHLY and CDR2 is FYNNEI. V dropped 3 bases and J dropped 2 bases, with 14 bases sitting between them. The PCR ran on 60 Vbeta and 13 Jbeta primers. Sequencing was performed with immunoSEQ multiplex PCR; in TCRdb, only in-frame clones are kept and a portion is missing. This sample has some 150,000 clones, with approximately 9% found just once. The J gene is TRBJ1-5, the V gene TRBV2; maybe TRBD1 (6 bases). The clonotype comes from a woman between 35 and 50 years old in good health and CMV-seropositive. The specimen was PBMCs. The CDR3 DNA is TGTGCCAGCAGTGAGAACAGGGCTGTCGGCAATCAGCCCCAGCATTTT. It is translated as CASSENRAVGNQPQHF. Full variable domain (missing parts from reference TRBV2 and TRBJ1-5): EPEVTQTPSHQVTQMGQEVILRCVPISNHLYFYWYRQILGQKVEFLVSFYNNEISEKSEIFDDQFSVERPDGSNFTLKIRSTKLEDSAMYFCASSENRAVGNQPQHFGDGTRLSIL.